Sequencing of this T cell receptor beta chain was carried out in a study of cytomegalovirus exposure and HLA in healthy donors. Findings and caveats of the study: HLA-A and HLA-B allele assignments for most subjects were reportedly predicted accurately using TCR beta sequences.

Turning to this clone: Its target is unknown.

Trimming took 6 bases from V and 5 from J, leaving 13 bases between them. CDR3 length equals 13 residues. Germline V CDR1 and CDR2: SQVTM, ANQGSEA. The PCR contained 60 Vbeta and 13 Jbeta primers. This table comes from immunoSEQ multiplex PCR, and its TCRdb copy is limited to in-frame clones, with some not included. The sample lists roughly 160,000 clones; approximately 80% were seen once. The J gene is TRBJ1-4, the V gene TRBV29-1; D unclear. This TCR came from a woman aged 45-65 years in good health and CMV-seropositive. Specimen: PBMCs. CDR3 nucleotide sequence: TGCAGCGTGCAAATCTACAGAAATGAAAAACTGTTTTTT. It yields the protein CSVQIYRNEKLFF. Full variable domain (outside the CDR3, taken from reference TRBV29-1 and TRBJ1-4): SAVISQKPSRDICQRGTSLTIQCQVDSQVTMMFWYRQQPGQSLTLIATANQGSEATYESGFVIDKFPISRPNLTFSTLTVSNMSPEDSSIYLCSVQIYRNEKLFFGSGTQLSVL.